The text below deals with one TCR beta chain. By its share of the sample, this clonotype is hyperexpanded (1% or more). What this receptor recognizes is not known. No base-level quality is on record; no much larger clone is a single base apart. This record comes from a study of T cell repertoires in aging, cancer and after chemotherapy (dated by TCRdb to between 2017 and 2020). Notes on the research overall: The donors fell into six age groups ranging from 30 or younger to 70 or older, and each group had at least three individuals. Alongside some 98 healthy donors serving as a reference group, the cohort included some 220 cancer patients, of whom 90 to 94 had hematological cancers and about 130 had solid cancers. To examine immunoaging and T cell reconstitution after chemotherapy, the study profiled TCR beta repertoires in peripheral blood from healthy donors and cancer patients. In the solid tumor group, paired pre- and post-chemotherapy samples were obtained from brain tumor (glioblastoma) patients receiving temozolomide-based therapy. The complete dataset included roughly 8.8 million TCR reads. What the research found in general, with its limitations: In both cancer cohorts, the median generation probability rose over the chemotherapy interval, which suggests that the repertoire was reconstituted through rebound thymic output. Declining TCR diversity with age in healthy donors was mainly explained by loss of richness; in cancer patients, loss of evenness also contributed. According to the authors, the repertoire data do not allow conclusions to be drawn about immunological memory after chemotherapy. Compared with age-matched healthy donors, untreated patients with hematological or solid cancers had significantly lower TCR diversity and higher clonality in blood.

Genomic DNA extracted from peripheral blood, rather than sorted cells or RNA, was used as the source for amplification of TCR beta rearrangements. V and J are truncated by 3 bases and 7 bases respectively, leaving an intervening sequence of 9 bases. The CDR3 has 12 amino acids, counting the end cysteine and phenylalanine. The entry retains the CDR3 DNA only, 36 bases that are in frame from base 1. Rearranged TRB sequences spanning V, D and J segments were amplified in a multiplex touch-down PCR with a mixed TRB-A/B primer pool. Illumina adapters and sample indices were attached to the amplicons through two consecutive PCR reactions run with Phusion HS II polymerase. Amplicons were gel-purified using the NucleoSpin Gel and PCR Clean-up kit and were subsequently checked with Qubit and an Agilent 2100 Bioanalyzer. Sequencing of the libraries was done on an Illumina MiSeq with paired-end, single-indexed 600-cycle runs. The original pipeline was this. TRB sequences were processed with MiXCR versions 2.12 and 3.0.5. Each unique CDR3 nucleotide sequence counted as one clone, and only productive sequences with at least two reads were retained. Shannon diversity, evenness, clonality (one minus evenness), and alpha-parameterized diversity profiles from alpha 0 to 5 were included as repertoire metrics. The IGoR algorithm was used to compute generation probabilities of clones in paired pre- and post-chemotherapy samples. TCRdb handled the public reads itself, with Q25 trimming in fastp and clone calling in MiXCR, and kept productive beta chains. For every CDR3 protein sequence, its rows merge into one entry that carries the most common genes and DNA. What appears here as the V and J calls and clone size reflects TCRdb's work, not the paper's. The sample profile shows some 2,500 distinct CDR3 sequences; roughly 32% of them were found once. Roughly 31% of the sample is held by the ten biggest clonotypes.

This clonotype was obtained from a human donor with a solid tumor. The V and J segments used are TRBV12-3 or TRBV12-4 and TRBJ1-2, and perhaps TRBD1 as D gene, on 6 matching bases. Sequenced: blood. At the DNA level, the sequence is TGTGCCAGCAGTTTGTCCAGGGGTGGCTACACCTTC. This is translated as CASSLSRGGYTF.